This T cell receptor (beta chain) is from a study of tumor-infiltrating lymphocytes in primary liver carcinoma. As to this clonotype: Sequence at one end of the junction differs from germline and may be a read error.

Without any cell sorting, roughly 20-33 mg of bulk tissue yielded co-extracted RNA and DNA. Researchers generated TCR beta cDNA from about 0.5 ug of total RNA, relying on a constant-region primer. Three nested multiplex PCR rounds, a slightly modified ARM-PCR, produced the libraries for TCR beta. Each CDR3 protein is one row after TCRdb ran MiXCR on the multiplex PCR reads. The sample yields about 99,000 distinct CDR3 sequences, around two thirds seen once. Sequencing was carried out using liver tumor tissue from sampling region 5. Subset: tumor region T5, tumor centre. The source is a woman in her sixties or seventies with primary liver carcinoma and hepatitis B virus infection.

The CDR3 region is CASNNYEQYF. In DNA, the CDR3 is TGTGCCAGCAACAACTACGAGCAATACTTC. The rearrangement uses TRBV11-2 and TRBJ2-7; D is undetermined. The CDR3 contains 10 residues. Looked up from germline, CDR1 is SGHAT and CDR2 is FQNNGV.